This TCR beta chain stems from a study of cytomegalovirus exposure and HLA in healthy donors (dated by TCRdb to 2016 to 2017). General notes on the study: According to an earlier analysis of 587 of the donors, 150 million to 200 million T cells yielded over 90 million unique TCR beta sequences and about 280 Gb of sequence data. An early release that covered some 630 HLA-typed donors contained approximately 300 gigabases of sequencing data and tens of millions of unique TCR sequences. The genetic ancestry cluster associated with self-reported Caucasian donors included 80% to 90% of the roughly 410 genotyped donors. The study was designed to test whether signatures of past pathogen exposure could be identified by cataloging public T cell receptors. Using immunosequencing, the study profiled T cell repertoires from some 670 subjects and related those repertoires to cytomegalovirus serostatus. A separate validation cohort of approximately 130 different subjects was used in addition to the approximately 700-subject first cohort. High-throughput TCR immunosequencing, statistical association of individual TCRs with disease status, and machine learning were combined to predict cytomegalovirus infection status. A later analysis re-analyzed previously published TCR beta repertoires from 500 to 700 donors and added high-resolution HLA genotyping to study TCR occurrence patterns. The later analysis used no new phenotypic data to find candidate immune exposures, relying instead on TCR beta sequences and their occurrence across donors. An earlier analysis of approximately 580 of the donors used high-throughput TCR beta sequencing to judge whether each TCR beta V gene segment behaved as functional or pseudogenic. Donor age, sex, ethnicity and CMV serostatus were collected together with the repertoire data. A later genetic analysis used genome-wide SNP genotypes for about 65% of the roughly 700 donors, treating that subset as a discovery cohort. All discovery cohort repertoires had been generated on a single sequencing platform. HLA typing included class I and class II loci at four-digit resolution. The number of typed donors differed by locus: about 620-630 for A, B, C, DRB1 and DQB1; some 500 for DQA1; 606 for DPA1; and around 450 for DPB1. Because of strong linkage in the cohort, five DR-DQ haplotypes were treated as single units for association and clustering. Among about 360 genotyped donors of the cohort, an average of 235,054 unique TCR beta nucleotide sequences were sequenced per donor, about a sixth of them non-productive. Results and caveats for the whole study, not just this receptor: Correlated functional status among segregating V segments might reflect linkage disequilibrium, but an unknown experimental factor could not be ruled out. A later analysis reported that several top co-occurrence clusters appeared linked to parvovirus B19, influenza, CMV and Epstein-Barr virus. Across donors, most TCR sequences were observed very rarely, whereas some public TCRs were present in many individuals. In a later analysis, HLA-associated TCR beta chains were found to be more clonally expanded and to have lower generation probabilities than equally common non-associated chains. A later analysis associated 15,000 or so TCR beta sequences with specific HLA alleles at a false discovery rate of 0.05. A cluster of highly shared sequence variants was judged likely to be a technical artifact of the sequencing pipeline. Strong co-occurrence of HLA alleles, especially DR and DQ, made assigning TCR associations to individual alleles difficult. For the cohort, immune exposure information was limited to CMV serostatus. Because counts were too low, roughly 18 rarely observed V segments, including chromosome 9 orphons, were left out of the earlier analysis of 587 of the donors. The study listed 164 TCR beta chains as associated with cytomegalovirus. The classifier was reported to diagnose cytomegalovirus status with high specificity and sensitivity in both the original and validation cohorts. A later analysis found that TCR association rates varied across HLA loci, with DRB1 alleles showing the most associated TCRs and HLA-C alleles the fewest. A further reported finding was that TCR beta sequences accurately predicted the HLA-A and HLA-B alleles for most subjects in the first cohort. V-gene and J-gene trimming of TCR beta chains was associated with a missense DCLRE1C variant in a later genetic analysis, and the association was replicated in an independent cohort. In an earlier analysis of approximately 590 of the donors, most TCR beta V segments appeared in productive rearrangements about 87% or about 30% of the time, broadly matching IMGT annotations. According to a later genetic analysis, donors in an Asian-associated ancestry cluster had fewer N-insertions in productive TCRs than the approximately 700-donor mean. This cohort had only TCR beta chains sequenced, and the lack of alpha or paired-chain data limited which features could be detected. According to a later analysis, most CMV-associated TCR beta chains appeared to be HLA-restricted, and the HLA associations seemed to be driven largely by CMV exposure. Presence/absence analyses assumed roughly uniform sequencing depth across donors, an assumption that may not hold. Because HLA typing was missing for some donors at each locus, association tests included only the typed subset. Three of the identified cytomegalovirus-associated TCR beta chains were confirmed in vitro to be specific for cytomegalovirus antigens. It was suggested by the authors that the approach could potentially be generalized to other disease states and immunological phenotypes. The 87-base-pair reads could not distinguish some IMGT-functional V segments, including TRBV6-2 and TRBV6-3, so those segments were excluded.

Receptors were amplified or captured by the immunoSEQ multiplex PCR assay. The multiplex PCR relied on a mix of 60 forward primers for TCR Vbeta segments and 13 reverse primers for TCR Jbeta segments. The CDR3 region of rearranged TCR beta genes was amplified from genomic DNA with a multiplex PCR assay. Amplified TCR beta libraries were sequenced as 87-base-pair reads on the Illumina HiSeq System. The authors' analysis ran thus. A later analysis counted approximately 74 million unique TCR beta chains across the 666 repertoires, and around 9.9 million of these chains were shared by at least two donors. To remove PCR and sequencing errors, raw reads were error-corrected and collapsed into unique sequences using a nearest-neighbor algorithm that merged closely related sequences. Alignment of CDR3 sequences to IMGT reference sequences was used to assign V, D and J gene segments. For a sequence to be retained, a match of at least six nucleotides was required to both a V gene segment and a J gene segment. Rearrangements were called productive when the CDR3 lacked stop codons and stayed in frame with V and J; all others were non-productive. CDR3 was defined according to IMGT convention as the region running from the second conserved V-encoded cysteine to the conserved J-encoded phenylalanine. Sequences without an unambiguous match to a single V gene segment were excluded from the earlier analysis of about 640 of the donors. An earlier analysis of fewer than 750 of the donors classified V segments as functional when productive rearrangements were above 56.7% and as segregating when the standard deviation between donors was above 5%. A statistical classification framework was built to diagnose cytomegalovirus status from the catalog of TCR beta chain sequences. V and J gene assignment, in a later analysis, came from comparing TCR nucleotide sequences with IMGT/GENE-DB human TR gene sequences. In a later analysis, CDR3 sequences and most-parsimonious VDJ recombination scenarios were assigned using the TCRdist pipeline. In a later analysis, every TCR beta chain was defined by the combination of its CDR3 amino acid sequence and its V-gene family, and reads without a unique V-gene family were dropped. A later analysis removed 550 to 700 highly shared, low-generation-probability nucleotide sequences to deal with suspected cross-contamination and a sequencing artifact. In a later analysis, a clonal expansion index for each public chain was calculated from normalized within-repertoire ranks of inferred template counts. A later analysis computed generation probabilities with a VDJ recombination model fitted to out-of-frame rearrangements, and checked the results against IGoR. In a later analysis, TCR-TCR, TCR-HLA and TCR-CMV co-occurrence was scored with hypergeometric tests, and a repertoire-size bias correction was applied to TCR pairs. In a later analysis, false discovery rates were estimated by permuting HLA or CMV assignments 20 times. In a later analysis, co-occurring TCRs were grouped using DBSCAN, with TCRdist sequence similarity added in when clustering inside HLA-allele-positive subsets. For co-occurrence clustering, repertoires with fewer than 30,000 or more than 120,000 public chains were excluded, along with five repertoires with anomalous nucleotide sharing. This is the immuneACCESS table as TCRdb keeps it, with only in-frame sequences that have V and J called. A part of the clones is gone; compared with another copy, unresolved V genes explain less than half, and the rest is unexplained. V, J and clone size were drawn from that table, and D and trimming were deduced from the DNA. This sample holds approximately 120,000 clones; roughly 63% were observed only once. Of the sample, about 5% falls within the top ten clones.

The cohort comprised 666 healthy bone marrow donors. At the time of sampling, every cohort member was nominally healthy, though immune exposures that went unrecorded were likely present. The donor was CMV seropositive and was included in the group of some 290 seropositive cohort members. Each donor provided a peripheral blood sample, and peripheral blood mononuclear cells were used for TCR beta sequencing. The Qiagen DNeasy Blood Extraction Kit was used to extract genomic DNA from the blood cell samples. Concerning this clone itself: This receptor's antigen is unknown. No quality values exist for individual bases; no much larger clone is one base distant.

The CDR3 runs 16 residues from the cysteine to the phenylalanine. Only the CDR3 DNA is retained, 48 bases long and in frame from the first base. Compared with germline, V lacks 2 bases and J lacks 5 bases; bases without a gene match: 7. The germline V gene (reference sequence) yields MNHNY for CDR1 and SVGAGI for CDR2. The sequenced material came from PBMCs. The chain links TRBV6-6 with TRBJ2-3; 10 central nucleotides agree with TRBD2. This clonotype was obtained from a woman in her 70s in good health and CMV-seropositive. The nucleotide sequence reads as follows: TGTGCCAGCAGTTACGGGGCTAGCGGGGGTGGAGATACGCAGTATTTT. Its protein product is CASSYGASGGGDTQYF.